The rows below give T cell receptor beta chains drawn from one sample of a study of blood T cell repertoires in COVID-19. The method was immunoSEQ multiplex PCR; TCRdb's version includes in-frame clones alone and lacks a portion of them. The sample has tens of thousands of clones, around 85% seen once. The sequenced sample consisted of peripheral blood. These receptors were collected from a woman aged 80 or older with COVID-19, enrolled during active disease. The CDR3 runs from the conserved cysteine through the conserved F or W. Each record gives: CDR3 DNA, CDR3 protein, J gene, clone size, D gene, V gene. The D gene is left open where the match is weak. Not every row has a clone size; where given, it reads once, few, many or a size class.

TGTGCCTGGAGTGTAGGGAGGGGAGGCCAGCCCCAGCATTTT | CAWSVGRGGQPQHF | TRBJ1-5 | NA | NA | TRBV30
TGTGCCAGCTCACGGACTAGCGGGAGCTCCTACGAGCAGTACTTC | CASSRTSGSSYEQYF | TRBJ2-7 | NA | TRBD2 | TRBV18
TGTGCCAGCAGCTCTGGACTCAAGACCCAGTACTTC | CASSSGLKTQYF | TRBJ2-5 | NA | NA | TRBV4-2
TGTGCCAGCAGCGGCGGGGGGGCGCGGGATACGCAGTATTTT | CASSGGGARDTQYF | TRBJ2-3 | NA | TRBD2 | TRBV5-4
TGTGCCAGCAGTGACTGGCGGGGACAGGGGGTAAATGAGCAGTTCTTC | CASSDWRGQGVNEQFF | TRBJ2-1 | NA | TRBD1 | TRBV2
TGTGCCAGCTCACCGGGAGGATCCCTCCACTTT | CASSPGGSLHF | TRBJ1-6 | NA | NA | TRBV18
TGCAGTGCTCGTGCTATGGGAAACGGGGACACCGGGGAGCTGTTTTTT | CSARAMGNGDTGELFF | TRBJ2-2 | NA | NA | TRBV20-1
TGTGCCAGCAGCTCGCCTGACATCCTGACTGAAGCTTTCTTT | CASSSPDILTEAFF | TRBJ1-1 | NA | NA | TRBV7-2
TGTGCCAGCAGCAACCGCCGGGACAGAGGGACCGGGGAGCTGTTTTTT | CASSNRRDRGTGELFF | TRBJ2-2 | NA | NA | TRBV21-1
TGTGCCAGCAGCGTAGGGGCGGCGGGAGGTATTCTGGAGCAGTTCTTC | CASSVGAAGGILEQFF | TRBJ2-1 | NA | TRBD2 | TRBV9
TGTGCCAGCAGTGTTCGGTTAAGACTAGGAGGCACCGGGGAGCTGTTTTTT | CASSVRLRLGGTGELFF | TRBJ2-2 | NA | NA | TRBV2
TGCGCCAGCAGCCCTAGACTAGCGGAGACCCAGTACTTC | CASSPRLAETQYF | TRBJ2-5 | NA | TRBD2 | TRBV5-1
TGTGCCAGCTCACCACCACGGCTAGCGGCCTACGAGCAGTACTTC | CASSPPRLAAYEQYF | TRBJ2-7 | NA | TRBD2 | TRBV18
TGCGCCAGCAGTCAAATTGTGGGGGCCACTGAAGCTTTCTTT | CASSQIVGATEAFF | TRBJ1-1 | NA | NA | TRBV23-1
TGTGCCAGCAGTACACAGGGGTCCTATAATTCACCCCTCCACTTT | CASSTQGSYNSPLHF | TRBJ1-6 | NA | TRBD1 | TRBV2
TGTGCCAGCTTACCGGGACACCTGAACACTGAAGCTTTCTTT | CASLPGHLNTEAFF | TRBJ1-1 | few | NA | TRBV28
TGCGCCAGCAGTGGACAGCCTAACTACGAGCAGTACTTC | CASSGQPNYEQYF | TRBJ2-7 | NA | NA | TRBV10-1
TGCGCCAGCAGCTCCCGGGACAGGGTCCTCGGGGCTTTCTTT | CASSSRDRVLGAFF | TRBJ1-1 | few | TRBD1 | TRBV5-1
TGTGCCAGCAGCCAAGATCTGGCAGGGGCTCTCCTTAACTATGGCTACACCTTC | CASSQDLAGALLNYGYTF | TRBJ1-2 | once | NA | TRBV3-1/TRBV3-2
TGTGCCAGCAGTGCACAGTCCTCAGCTGAGCAGTTCTTC | CASSAQSSAEQFF | TRBJ2-1 | NA | NA | TRBV2
TGCGCCAGCAGCACGCAGACAGGCACAGATACGCAGTATTTT | CASSTQTGTDTQYF | TRBJ2-3 | NA | NA | TRBV5-1
TGTGCCATCAGTGTGTACGGGACAGGGGGCTCCTACGAGCAGTACTTC | CAISVYGTGGSYEQYF | TRBJ2-7 | NA | TRBD1 | TRBV10-3
TGTGCCAGCAGCGTAGCTACGACTAGCGGAGGGGAGCAGTTCTTC | CASSVATTSGGEQFF | TRBJ2-1 | NA | TRBD2 | TRBV9
TGTGCCAGCCGCGGGGGGGGCACTGAAGCTTTCTTT | CASRGGGTEAFF | TRBJ1-1 | once | NA | TRBV6-5
TGTGCCAGCACCAAAGGGGGGGTTGGCACAGATACGCAGTATTTT | CASTKGGVGTDTQYF | TRBJ2-3 | NA | NA | TRBV5-6
TGTGCCAACCGTAGGACTAGCGGGCACCAAGAGACCCAGTACTTC | CANRRTSGHQETQYF | TRBJ2-5 | once | TRBD2 | TRBV27
TGCGCCAGCAGCTTGGGGGTTAGCGGGAGGTTTAATGAGCAGTTCTTC | CASSLGVSGRFNEQFF | TRBJ2-1 | NA | TRBD2 | TRBV5-1
TGTGCCAGCGTCGGGGGGGCAAAGCCAGGCAATCAGCCCCAGCATTTT | CASVGGAKPGNQPQHF | TRBJ1-5 | NA | NA | TRBV19
TGTGCCAGCAGCCCCTCAAGGGGCTCTGGAAACACCATATATTTT | CASSPSRGSGNTIYF | TRBJ1-3 | NA | NA | TRBV4-2
TGTGCCACCAGCAGAGAAATCAGGGGGAACACTGAAGCTTTCTTT | CATSREIRGNTEAFF | TRBJ1-1 | once | NA | TRBV15
TGTGCCAGCAGCATGACAGGGGGCGAAGGCTATGGCTACACCTTC | CASSMTGGEGYGYTF | TRBJ1-2 | NA | TRBD1 | TRBV9
TGTGCCAGCAGTACAGGGGGCAGTGGGGCCAACGTCCTGACTTTC | CASSTGGSGANVLTF | TRBJ2-6 | NA | TRBD1 | TRBV2